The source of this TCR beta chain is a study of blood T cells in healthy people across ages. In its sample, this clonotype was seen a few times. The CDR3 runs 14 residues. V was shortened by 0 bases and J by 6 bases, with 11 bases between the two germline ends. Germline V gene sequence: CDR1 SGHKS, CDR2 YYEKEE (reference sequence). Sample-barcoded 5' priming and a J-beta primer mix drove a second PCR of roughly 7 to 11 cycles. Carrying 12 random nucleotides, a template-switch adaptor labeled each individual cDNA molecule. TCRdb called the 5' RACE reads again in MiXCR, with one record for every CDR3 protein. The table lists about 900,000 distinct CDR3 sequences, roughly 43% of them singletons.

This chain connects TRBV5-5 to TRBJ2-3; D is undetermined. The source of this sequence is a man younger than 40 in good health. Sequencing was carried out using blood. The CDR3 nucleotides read TGTGCCAGCAGCTTGGAAGTAGGTGGGGATACGCAGTATTTT. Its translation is CASSLEVGGDTQYF.